This is a list of T cell receptor beta chains from one sample in a study of blood T cells in healthy people across ages. TCRdb reprocessed the 5' RACE reads with MiXCR, giving one entry per CDR3 protein. The table has 1.5 million or so distinct CDR3 sequences, around two fifths seen once. Input material: blood. These receptors all stem from a woman younger than 35 in good health. Both conserved end residues are part of each CDR3. Each record gives: J gene, clone size, D gene, V gene, CDR3 protein, CDR3 DNA. The D gene is left open where the match is weak. Rows may omit the clone size; those that give it use once, few, many or a size class.

J gene: TRBJ2-4
clone size: few
D gene: -
V gene: TRBV20-1
CDR3 protein: CSAVKLQQYF
CDR3 DNA: TGCAGTGCTGTTAAACTCCAGCAGTACTTC

J gene: TRBJ2-1
clone size: many
D gene: TRBD2
V gene: TRBV4-1
CDR3 protein: CASSPLAGAPNEQFF
CDR3 DNA: TGCGCCAGCAGTCCACTAGCGGGGGCCCCGAATGAGCAGTTCTTC

J gene: TRBJ2-3
clone size: -
D gene: -
V gene: TRBV5-1
CDR3 protein: CASSGVSGYPDTQYF
CDR3 DNA: TGCGCCAGCAGCGGGGTTTCAGGGTACCCAGATACGCAGTATTTT

J gene: TRBJ1-6
clone size: -
D gene: TRBD1
V gene: TRBV20-1
CDR3 protein: CSARDRSYNSPLHF
CDR3 DNA: TGCAGTGCTAGGGACAGGAGCTATAATTCACCCCTCCACTTT

J gene: TRBJ2-7
clone size: -
D gene: TRBD2
V gene: TRBV7-8
CDR3 protein: CASSFSGSSPYEQYF
CDR3 DNA: TGTGCCAGCAGCTTCAGCGGGAGCTCGCCCTACGAGCAGTACTTC

J gene: TRBJ1-2
clone size: -
D gene: -
V gene: TRBV5-4
CDR3 protein: CASSVPGAHGYTF
CDR3 DNA: TGTGCCAGCAGTGTGCCGGGGGCGCATGGCTACACCTTC

J gene: TRBJ2-7
clone size: -
D gene: -
V gene: TRBV20-1
CDR3 protein: CSARGNSGYEQYF
CDR3 DNA: TGCAGTGCTAGAGGTAATAGTGGCTACGAGCAGTACTTC

J gene: TRBJ2-1
clone size: few
D gene: -
V gene: TRBV27
CDR3 protein: CASRDIGPTVGYNEQFF
CDR3 DNA: TGTGCCAGCAGAGACATTGGACCCACTGTTGGCTACAATGAGCAGTTCTTC

J gene: TRBJ1-2
clone size: -
D gene: TRBD1
V gene: TRBV20-1
CDR3 protein: CSAYPMVTGGMMSPYTF
CDR3 DNA: TGCAGTGCGTACCCGATGGTGACAGGGGGTATGATGTCGCCCTACACCTTC

J gene: TRBJ2-7
clone size: few
D gene: -
V gene: TRBV3-1
CDR3 protein: CASRKGTEQYF
CDR3 DNA: TGTGCCAGCAGGAAAGGTACCGAGCAGTACTTC

J gene: TRBJ1-2
clone size: few
D gene: TRBD1
V gene: TRBV5-1
CDR3 protein: CASSRQQDRGPAGYTF
CDR3 DNA: TGCGCCAGCAGCCGGCAGCAGGACAGGGGCCCGGCCGGCTACACCTTC

J gene: TRBJ2-1
clone size: -
D gene: -
V gene: TRBV7-9
CDR3 protein: CTSSLGSQAYNEQFF
CDR3 DNA: TGTACCAGCAGCTTAGGCAGTCAAGCCTACAATGAGCAGTTCTTC

J gene: TRBJ1-5
clone size: -
D gene: TRBD1
V gene: TRBV6-5
CDR3 protein: CASSSAGTGLSNQPQHF
CDR3 DNA: TGTGCCAGCAGTTCGGCCGGGACAGGGTTAAGCAATCAGCCCCAGCATTTT

J gene: TRBJ2-7
clone size: few
D gene: TRBD2
V gene: TRBV30
CDR3 protein: CAWSREGLSYEQYF
CDR3 DNA: TGTGCCTGGAGCCGCGAGGGACTATCTTACGAGCAGTACTTC

J gene: TRBJ2-7
clone size: few
D gene: -
V gene: TRBV29-1
CDR3 protein: CSVEGGWGSYEQYF
CDR3 DNA: TGCAGCGTTGAGGGGGGTTGGGGCTCCTACGAGCAGTACTTC

J gene: TRBJ2-7
clone size: -
D gene: TRBD1
V gene: TRBV2
CDR3 protein: CASRGDRGSREQYF
CDR3 DNA: TGTGCCAGCAGGGGTGACAGGGGTTCTCGGGAGCAGTACTTC

J gene: TRBJ1-1
clone size: -
D gene: TRBD1
V gene: TRBV9
CDR3 protein: CASSVAAGQGATEAFF
CDR3 DNA: TGTGCCAGCAGCGTAGCTGCAGGACAGGGGGCGACTGAAGCTTTCTTT

J gene: TRBJ1-1
clone size: -
D gene: TRBD1
V gene: TRBV10-3
CDR3 protein: CAISEDRGNTEAFF
CDR3 DNA: TGTGCCATCAGTGAAGACAGGGGTAACACTGAAGCTTTCTTT

J gene: TRBJ2-7
clone size: -
D gene: TRBD1
V gene: TRBV2
CDR3 protein: CASSVSGGPNEQYF
CDR3 DNA: TGTGCCAGCAGTGTCTCAGGGGGCCCTAACGAGCAGTACTTC

J gene: TRBJ2-3
clone size: -
D gene: -
V gene: TRBV24-1
CDR3 protein: CATSDLAGDTQYF
CDR3 DNA: TGTGCCACCAGTGATTTGGCAGGGGATACGCAGTATTTT

J gene: TRBJ2-7
clone size: -
D gene: -
V gene: TRBV2
CDR3 protein: CAIWTEAYEQYF
CDR3 DNA: TGTGCCATATGGACGGAGGCCTACGAGCAGTACTTC

J gene: TRBJ1-4
clone size: once
D gene: TRBD1
V gene: TRBV20-1
CDR3 protein: CSARDLGTGDEKLFF
CDR3 DNA: TGCAGTGCTAGAGATCTTGGGACAGGGGATGAAAAACTGTTTTTT

J gene: TRBJ2-3
clone size: -
D gene: -
V gene: TRBV5-6
CDR3 protein: CASSAWDGDTQYF
CDR3 DNA: TGTGCCAGCAGCGCCTGGGACGGAGATACGCAGTATTTT